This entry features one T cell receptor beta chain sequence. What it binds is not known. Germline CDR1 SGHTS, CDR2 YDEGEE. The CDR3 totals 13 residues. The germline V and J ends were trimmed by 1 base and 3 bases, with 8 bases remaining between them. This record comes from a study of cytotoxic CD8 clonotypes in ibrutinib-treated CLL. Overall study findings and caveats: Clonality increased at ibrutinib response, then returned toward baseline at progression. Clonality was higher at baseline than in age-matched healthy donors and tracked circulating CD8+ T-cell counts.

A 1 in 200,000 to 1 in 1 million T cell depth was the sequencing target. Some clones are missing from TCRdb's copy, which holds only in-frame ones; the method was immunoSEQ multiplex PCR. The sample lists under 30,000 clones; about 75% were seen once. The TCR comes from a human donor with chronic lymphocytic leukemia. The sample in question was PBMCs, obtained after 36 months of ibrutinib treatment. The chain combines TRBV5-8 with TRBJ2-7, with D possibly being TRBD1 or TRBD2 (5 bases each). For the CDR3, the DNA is TGTGCCAGCAGCTTGAGGGACGACTACGAGCAGTACTTC. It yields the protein CASSLRDDYEQYF.